The T cell receptor (beta chain) under discussion was sequenced for a study of cytomegalovirus exposure and HLA in healthy donors. Study conclusions and caveats: The authors later found HLA-associated TCR beta chains more clonally expanded than equally common others. A missense DCLRE1C variant was associated with V- and J-gene trimming of TCR beta chains in a later analysis, and an independent cohort replicated the association.

PCR involved 60 Vbeta and 13 Jbeta primers. Measured with immunoSEQ multiplex PCR; TCRdb has only the in-frame clones, and not every one. The table lists about 160,000 clones, roughly 80% of them singletons. On this clone itself: Its antigen is unknown.

The CDR3 spans 18 residues. CDR1 is SNHLY and CDR2 is FYNNEI in the germline V gene. With 6 bases clipped from V and 8 bases from J, the junction kept 20 bases outside the gene matches. Each of the donors was a healthy bone marrow donor. Sequenced sample: PBMCs. The V call is TRBV2, the J call TRBJ1-4; the match to TRBD1 covers 8 bases. This clonotype was sampled from a man aged 35 to 55 in good health and CMV-seronegative. The CDR3 nucleotides read TGTGCCAGCAGCGGGGGACAGGTACGGCGATTCGTGTACGAAAAACTGTTTTTT. Protein product: CASSGGQVRRFVYEKLFF.